This T cell receptor (beta chain) is drawn from a study of blood T cell repertoires in COVID-19. About the research overall: COVID-19 samples, acute and convalescent, were from the United States, Italy and Spain.

In the original workflow: Amplifying reference gene primers gave estimates of nucleated cell counts. Produced via immunoSEQ multiplex PCR; TCRdb's table is partial and in-frame only. V and J calls and clone size are given by that table; D and trimming were obtained from the DNA. The sample holds fewer than 250,000 clones; roughly 80% are singletons and the top ten take under 3%. V lost 0 bases, J lost 4 bases, and 8 bases stayed unmatched. CDR1 is SGDLS and CDR2 is YYNGEE in the germline V gene. The CDR3 loop spans 16 amino acids. Sequencing input: peripheral blood. The genes are TRBV9 and TRBJ2-5, with TRBD2 matching over 8 bases. The receptor was isolated from a woman aged 40 to 50 with active or convalescent COVID-19. Written as DNA, the CDR3 is TGTGCCAGCAGCGTAGCTTCCGGGAGGGCGGCAGAGACCCAGTACTTC. It encodes CASSVASGRAAETQYF.